What follows describes a single T cell receptor beta chain. The antigen is unknown. The CDR3 extends 3 residues past the end of the read, so its final part is completed from the germline J gene. The data were obtained in a study of T cells in women clearing cervical HPV infection. Study-level information: Blood came at first lesion visit for cases, post-clearance for controls.

Germline V gene data show CDR1 as PRHDT and CDR2 as FYEKMQ (reference sequence). The CDR3 spans 15 residues. Study observations and caveats: It is unknown whether associations predate infection; no effector/memory or HPV-specific sorting. Each sample's T-cell count was unknown, possibly confounding richness. Cases carried less TRBV6-7 than controls: around 0.11% versus 0.15%.

Assay: immunoSEQ multiplex PCR; the TCRdb copy retains only in-frame clones and omits some. The listing records fewer than 25,000 clones. The chain joins TRBV13 to TRBJ2-3; 7 positions agree with TRBD1. The TCR originated in a woman aged 18-70 years with a cervical HPV16 infection that either progressed to CIN3+ or cleared (not recorded which). Sample: blood buffy coat. The CDR3 here is CASSGGQTLQETQYF. The covered CDR3 bases are TGTGCCAGCAGTGGGGGACAGACCCTCCAAGAGACG.